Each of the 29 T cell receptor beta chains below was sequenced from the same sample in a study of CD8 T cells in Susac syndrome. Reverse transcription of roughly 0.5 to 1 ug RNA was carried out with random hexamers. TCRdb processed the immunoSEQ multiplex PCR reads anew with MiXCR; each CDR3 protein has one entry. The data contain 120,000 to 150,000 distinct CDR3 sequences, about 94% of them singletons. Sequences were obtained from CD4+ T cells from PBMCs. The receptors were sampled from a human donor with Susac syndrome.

Here the CDR3 DNA reads TGCAGCGTTGGACGCAGGCCCAGCTCCTACAATGAGCAGTTCTTC. Protein: CSVGRRPSSYNEQFF. The chain uses TRBV29-1 and TRBJ2-1; no definite D call. CDR3 length: 15 residues. V was pared by 4 bases and J by 0 bases, with 13 bases between. CDR1 is SQVTM and CDR2 is ANQGSEA in the germline V gene.

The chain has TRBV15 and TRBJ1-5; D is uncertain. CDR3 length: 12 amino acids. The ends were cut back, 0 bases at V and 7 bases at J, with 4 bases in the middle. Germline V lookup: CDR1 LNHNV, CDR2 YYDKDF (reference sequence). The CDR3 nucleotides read TGTGCCACCAGCAGAGATAGGCAGCCCCAGCATTTT. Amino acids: CATSRDRQPQHF.

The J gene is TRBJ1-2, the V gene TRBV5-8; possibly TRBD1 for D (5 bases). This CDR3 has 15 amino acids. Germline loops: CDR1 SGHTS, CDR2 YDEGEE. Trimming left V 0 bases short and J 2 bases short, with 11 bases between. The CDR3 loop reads CASSLAPQGNYGYTF. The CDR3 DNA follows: TGTGCCAGCAGCTTGGCGCCCCAGGGAAACTATGGCTACACCTTC.

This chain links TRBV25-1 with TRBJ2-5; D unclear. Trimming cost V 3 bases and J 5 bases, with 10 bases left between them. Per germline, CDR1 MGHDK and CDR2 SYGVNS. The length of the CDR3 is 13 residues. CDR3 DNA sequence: TGTGCCAGCAGTGAGGGTTTTCGGGAGACCCAGTACTTC. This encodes CASSEGFRETQYF.

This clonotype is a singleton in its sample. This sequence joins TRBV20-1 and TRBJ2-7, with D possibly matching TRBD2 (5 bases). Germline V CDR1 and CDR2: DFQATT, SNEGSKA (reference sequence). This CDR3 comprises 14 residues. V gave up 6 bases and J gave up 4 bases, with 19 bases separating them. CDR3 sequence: CSAPKEVYGYEQYF. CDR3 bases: TGCAGTGCACCGAAGGAGGTGTATGGGTACGAGCAGTACTTC.

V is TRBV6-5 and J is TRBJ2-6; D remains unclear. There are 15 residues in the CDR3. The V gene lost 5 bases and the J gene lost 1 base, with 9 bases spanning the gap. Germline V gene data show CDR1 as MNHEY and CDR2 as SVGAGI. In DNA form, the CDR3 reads TGTGCCAGCAGTCCCGTGACTTCTGGGGCCAACGTCCTGACTTTC. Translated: CASSPVTSGANVLTF.

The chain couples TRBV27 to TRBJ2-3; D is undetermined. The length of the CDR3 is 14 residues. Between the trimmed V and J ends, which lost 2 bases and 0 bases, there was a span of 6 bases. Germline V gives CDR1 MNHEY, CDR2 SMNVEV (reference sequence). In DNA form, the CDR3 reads TGTGCCAGCAGTTTAGTGGATAGCACAGATACGCAGTATTTT. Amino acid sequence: CASSLVDSTDTQYF.

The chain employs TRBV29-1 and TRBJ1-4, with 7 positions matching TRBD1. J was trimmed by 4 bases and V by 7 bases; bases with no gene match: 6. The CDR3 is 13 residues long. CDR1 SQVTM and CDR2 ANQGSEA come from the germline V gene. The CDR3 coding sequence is TGCAGCGATGGGACAGACTGTAATGAAAAACTGTTTTTT. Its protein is CSDGTDCNEKLFF.

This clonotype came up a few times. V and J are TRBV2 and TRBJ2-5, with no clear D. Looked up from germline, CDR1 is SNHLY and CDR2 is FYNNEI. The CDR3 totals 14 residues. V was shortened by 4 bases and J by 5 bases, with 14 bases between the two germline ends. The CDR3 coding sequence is TGTGCCAGCAGTGTCTGGACGGCGACCGAGACCCAGTACTTC. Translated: CASSVWTATETQYF.

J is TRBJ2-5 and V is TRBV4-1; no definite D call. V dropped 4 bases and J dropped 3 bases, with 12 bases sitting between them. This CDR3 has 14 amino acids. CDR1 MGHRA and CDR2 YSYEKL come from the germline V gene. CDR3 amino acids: CASSPSGQKETQYF. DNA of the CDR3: TGCGCCAGCAGCCCATCGGGCCAGAAAGAGACCCAGTACTTC.

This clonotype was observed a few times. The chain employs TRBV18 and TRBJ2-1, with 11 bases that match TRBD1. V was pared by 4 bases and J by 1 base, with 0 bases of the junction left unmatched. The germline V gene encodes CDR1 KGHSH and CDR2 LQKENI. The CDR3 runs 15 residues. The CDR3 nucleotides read TGTGCCAGCTCACGGGACAGGGGGTCCTACAATGAGCAGTTCTTC. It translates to CASSRDRGSYNEQFF.

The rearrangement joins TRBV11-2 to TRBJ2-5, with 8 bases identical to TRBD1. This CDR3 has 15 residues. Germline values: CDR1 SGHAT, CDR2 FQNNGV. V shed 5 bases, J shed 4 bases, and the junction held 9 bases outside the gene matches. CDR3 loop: CASSLSSGGSETQYF. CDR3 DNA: TGTGCCAGCAGCCTTTCCTCAGGGGGCTCAGAGACCCAGTACTTC.

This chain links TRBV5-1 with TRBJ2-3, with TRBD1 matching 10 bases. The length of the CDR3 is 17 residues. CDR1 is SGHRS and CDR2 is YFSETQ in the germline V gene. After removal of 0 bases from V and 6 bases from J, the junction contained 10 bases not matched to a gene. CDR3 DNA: TGCGCCAGCAGCTTGGCGGGACAGGGGCCTACGCGGGATACGCAGTATTTT. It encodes CASSLAGQGPTRDTQYF.

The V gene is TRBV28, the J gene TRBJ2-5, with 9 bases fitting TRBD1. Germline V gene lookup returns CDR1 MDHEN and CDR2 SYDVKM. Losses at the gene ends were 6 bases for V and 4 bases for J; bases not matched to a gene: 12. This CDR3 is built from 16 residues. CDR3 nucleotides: TGTGCCAGCAGCTCCGGGACAGGGATTTGGGGAGAGACCCAGTACTTC. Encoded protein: CASSSGTGIWGETQYF.

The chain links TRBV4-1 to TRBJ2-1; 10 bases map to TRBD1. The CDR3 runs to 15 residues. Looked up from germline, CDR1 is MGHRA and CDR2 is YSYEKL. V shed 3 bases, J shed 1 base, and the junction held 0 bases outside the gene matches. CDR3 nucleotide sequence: TGCGCCAGCAGCCAGGGACAGGGGTCCTACAATGAGCAGTTCTTC. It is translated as CASSQGQGSYNEQFF.

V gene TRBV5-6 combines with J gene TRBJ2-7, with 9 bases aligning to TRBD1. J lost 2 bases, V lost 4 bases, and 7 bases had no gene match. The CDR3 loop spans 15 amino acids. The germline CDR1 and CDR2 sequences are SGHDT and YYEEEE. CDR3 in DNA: TGTGCCAGCAGCACTAAACAGGGGGCCACCTACGAGCAGTACTTC. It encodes CASSTKQGATYEQYF.

CDR3: CSARDRGNSPLHF. The CDR3 DNA sequence: TGCAGTGCCCGGGACAGGGGTAATTCACCCCTCCACTTT. This chain links TRBV20-1 with TRBJ1-6; 10 nucleotides agree with TRBD1. The length of the CDR3 is 13 residues. V shed 6 bases and J 6 bases; nucleotides not matched to a gene: 2. Germline V gives CDR1 DFQATT, CDR2 SNEGSKA (reference sequence).

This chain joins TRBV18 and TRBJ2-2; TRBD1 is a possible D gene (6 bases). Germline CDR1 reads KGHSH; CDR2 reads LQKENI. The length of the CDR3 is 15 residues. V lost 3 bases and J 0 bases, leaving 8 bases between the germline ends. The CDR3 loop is CASSPGAANTGELFF. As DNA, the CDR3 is TGTGCCAGCTCACCGGGGGCGGCGAACACCGGGGAGCTGTTTTTT.

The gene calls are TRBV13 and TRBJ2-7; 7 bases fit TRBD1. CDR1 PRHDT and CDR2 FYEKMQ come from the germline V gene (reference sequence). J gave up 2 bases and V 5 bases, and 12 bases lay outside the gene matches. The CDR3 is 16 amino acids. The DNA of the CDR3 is TGTGCCAGCAGCCCCAAATTTTCGGGACAGACCTACGAGCAGTACTTC. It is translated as CASSPKFSGQTYEQYF. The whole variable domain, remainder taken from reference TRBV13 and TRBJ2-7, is AAGVIQSPRHLIKEKRETATLKCYPIPRHDTVYWYQQGPGQDPQFLISFYEKMQSDKGSIPDRFSAQQFSDYHSELNMSSLELGDSALYFCASSPKFSGQTYEQYFGPGTRLTVT.

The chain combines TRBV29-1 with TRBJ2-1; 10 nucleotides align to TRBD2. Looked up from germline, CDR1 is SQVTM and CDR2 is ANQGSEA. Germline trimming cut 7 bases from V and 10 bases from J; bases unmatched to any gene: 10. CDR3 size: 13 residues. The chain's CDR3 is CSASPGLALEQFF. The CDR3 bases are TGCAGCGCCTCGCCGGGACTAGCGCTCGAGCAGTTCTTC.

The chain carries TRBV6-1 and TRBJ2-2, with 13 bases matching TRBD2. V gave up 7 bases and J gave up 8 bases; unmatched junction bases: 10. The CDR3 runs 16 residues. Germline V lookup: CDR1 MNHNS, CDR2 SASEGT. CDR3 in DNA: TGTGCCAGCACCCCGGGACTAGCGGGACGTGGGGGGGAGCTGTTTTTT. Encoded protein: CASTPGLAGRGGELFF.

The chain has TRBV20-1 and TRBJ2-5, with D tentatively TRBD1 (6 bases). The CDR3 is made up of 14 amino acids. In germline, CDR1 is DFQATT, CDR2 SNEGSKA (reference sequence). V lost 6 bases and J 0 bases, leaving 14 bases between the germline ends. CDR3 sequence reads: CSAPGTRNQETQYF. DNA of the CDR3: TGCAGTGCCCCCGGGACAAGGAACCAAGAGACCCAGTACTTC.

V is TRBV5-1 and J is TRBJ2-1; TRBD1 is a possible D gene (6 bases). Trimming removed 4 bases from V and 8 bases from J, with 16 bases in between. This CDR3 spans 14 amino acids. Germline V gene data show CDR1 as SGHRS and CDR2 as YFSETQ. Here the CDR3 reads CASSPRTEVDEQFF. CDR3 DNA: TGCGCCAGCAGCCCACGGACAGAAGTCGATGAGCAGTTCTTC.

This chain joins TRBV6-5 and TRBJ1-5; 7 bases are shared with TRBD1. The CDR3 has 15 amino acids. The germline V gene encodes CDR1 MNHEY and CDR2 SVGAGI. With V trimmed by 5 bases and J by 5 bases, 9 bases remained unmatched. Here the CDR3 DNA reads TGTGCCAGCAGTAGATCCGGGACAGCCTATCAGCCCCAGCATTTT. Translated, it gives CASSRSGTAYQPQHF.

This CDR3 reads CASSDSLVEQFF. The CDR3 nucleotides are TGTGCCAGCAGTGATAGCCTCGTTGAGCAGTTCTTC. The V and J genes are TRBV6-2 or TRBV6-3 and TRBJ2-1; D not certain. CDR1 is MNHEY and CDR2 is SVGEGT in the germline V gene. Trimming shortened V by 5 bases and J by 9 bases, and 11 bases separated the two germline ends. The CDR3 sequence is 12 residues long.

The CDR3 DNA is TGTGCCAGCAGTACCCAGGGACAGGCCGGGGAGACCCAGTACTTC. Translation gives CASSTQGQAGETQYF. The chain has TRBV2 and TRBJ2-5; TRBD1 agrees at 8 bases. Germline assignment: CDR1 SNHLY and CDR2 FYNNEI. The CDR3 totals 15 residues. V dropped 5 bases and J dropped 5; count of bases not matched to a gene: 10.

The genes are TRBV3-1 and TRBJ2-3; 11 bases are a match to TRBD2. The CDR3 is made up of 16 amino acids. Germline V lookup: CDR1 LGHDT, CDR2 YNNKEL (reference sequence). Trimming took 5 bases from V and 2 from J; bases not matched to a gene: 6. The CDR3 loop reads CASSLGTSGFTDTQYF. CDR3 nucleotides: TGTGCCAGCAGCTTAGGGACTAGCGGATTCACAGATACGCAGTATTTT.

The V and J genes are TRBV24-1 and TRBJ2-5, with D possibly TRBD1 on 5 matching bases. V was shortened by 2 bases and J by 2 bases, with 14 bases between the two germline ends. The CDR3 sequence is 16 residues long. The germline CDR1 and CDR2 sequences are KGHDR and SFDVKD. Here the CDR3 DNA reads TGTGCCACCAGTGATTCCGGGCCTACAGGTCAAGAGACCCAGTACTTC. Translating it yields CATSDSGPTGQETQYF.

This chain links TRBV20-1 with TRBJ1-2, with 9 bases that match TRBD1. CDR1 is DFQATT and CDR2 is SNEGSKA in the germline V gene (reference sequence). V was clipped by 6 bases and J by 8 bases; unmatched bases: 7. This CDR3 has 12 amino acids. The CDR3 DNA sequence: TGCAGTGCACTCCGGACAGGGGACGGCTACACCTTC. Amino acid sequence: CSALRTGDGYTF.